This TCR beta chain is from a study of response to subunit inactivated influenza vaccine. TCRdb recomputed calls from the RT-PCR reads with MiXCR, one row per CDR3 protein. The table lists fewer than 650,000 distinct CDR3 sequences, 13% of them singletons. Trimming took 7 bases from V and 0 from J, leaving 8 bases between them. The CDR3 is made up of 13 amino acids. Germline loops: CDR1 MNHEY, CDR2 SMNVEV (reference sequence). This clonotype was detected ten times or more. The chain joins TRBV27 to TRBJ2-3; D possibly corresponds to TRBD1 (5 bases). The sequencing here drew on PBMCs from blood, taken roughly 45 days after vaccination. The sequence came from a man aged 50-60 years who received an inactivated influenza vaccine. CDR3 sequence: CASKAGSTDTQYF. CDR3 nucleotides: TGTGCCAGCAAGGCAGGGAGCACAGATACGCAGTATTTT.